This T cell receptor (beta chain) was profiled in a study of CD8+CD57+ T cells in acquired aplastic anemia. General study results and limits: Patients and controls were not found to differ significantly in CD8+ Simpson's diversity.

Per the germline V gene, CDR1 is SGHNT and CDR2 is YYREEE (reference sequence). CDR3 size: 13 residues. Comment on this clonotype: Its antigen is not known. Sequence at one end of the junction differs from germline and may be a read error.

CDR3 and TCR beta VDJ profiling relied on a genomic DNA template. MiXCR was run by TCRdb on the reads, yielding one entry per CDR3 protein. The sample records roughly 180,000 distinct CDR3 sequences, over 60% being singletons. The TCR was taken from a human donor with severe aplastic anemia or a healthy control (not recorded which). The sequencing sample was made of sorted CD4+, CD8+, or CD8+CD57+ T cells (not recorded which) from PBMCs. V and J are TRBV5-4 and TRBJ1-1; D is unresolved. CDR3 sequence reads: CASSDHFATEAFF. The CDR3 DNA reads TGCGCCAGCAGCGACCATTTCGCCACTGAAGCTTTCTTT.